The entry below describes one TCR beta chain. The entry originates in a study of shared clonotypes between healthy human individuals. Libraries were prepared by immunoSEQ multiplex PCR; TCRdb keeps only in-frame clonotypes and omits some of them. The data hold more than 2,000,000 clones, with approximately 95% observed a single time. Trimming at V came to 4 bases and at J to 7 bases, leaving 9 bases not matched to a gene. The CDR3 contains 16 residues. Germline V lookup: CDR1 SGHDT, CDR2 YYEEEE. The V gene is TRBV5-6, the J gene TRBJ2-2; 11 bases agree with TRBD2. Input material: naive CD4+ T cells from PBMCs. Regarding subset: CD45RA+ positively selected. This TCR derives from a man in his late teens or twenties in good health. Some clones in this sample may be carry-over from other donors' samples. The DNA of the CDR3 is TGTGCCAGCAGCCATTCTAGCGGGAGGTGGGACGGGGAGCTGTTTTTT. Protein: CASSHSSGRWDGELFF.